The rows below give T cell receptor beta chains drawn from one sample of a study of PD-1 blockade in classical Hodgkin lymphoma. The protocol was immunoSEQ multiplex PCR, while the TCRdb copy is restricted to in-frame clones and leaves out a portion. The data hold over 9,000 clones, with around 83% observed a single time. The sample in question was CD8+ T cells from blood, obtained before the fourth cycle of nivolumab. These receptor sequences come from a human donor with classical Hodgkin lymphoma. The donor label of this sample is uncertain. Each CDR3 is given with its conserved first and last residue. A D gene is named only where the DNA matches it firmly. Clone size is given for some rows only: seen once, a few or many times, or a class if the clone is expanded.

DNA	CDR3	J	size	V	D
TGTGCCAGCAGCTTAGCGGAAGAGACCCAGTACTTC	CASSLAEETQYF	TRBJ2-5	-	TRBV7-6	-
TGTGCCAGCAGCTTAGGACAGAGCTTCTCTGGGGCCAACGTCCTGACTTTC	CASSLGQSFSGANVLTF	TRBJ2-6	large	TRBV13	-
TGTGCCAGCAGCCGCGGCACAGGGGGCTTAACAGATACGCAGTATTTT	CASSRGTGGLTDTQYF	TRBJ2-3	-	TRBV7-8	TRBD1
TGTGCCAGTAGTATTGCGACTGCCGGGACTAGCGGGAGGAGTGAGAACACCGGGGAGCTGTTTTTT	CASSIATAGTSGRSENTGELFF	TRBJ2-2	-	TRBV19	TRBD2
TGTGCCAGCAGCCCCCGGGGGGCGGGAGCAGCCTACGAGCAGTACTTC	CASSPRGAGAAYEQYF	TRBJ2-7	-	TRBV7-9	-
TGTGCCAGCAGTGAGTTCTACGAGCAGTACTTC	CASSEFYEQYF	TRBJ2-7	few	TRBV25-1	-
TGTGCCAGCCAGGGCTTTGTGCACACTGAAGCTTTCTTT	CASQGFVHTEAFF	TRBJ1-1	medium-sized	TRBV6-5	-
TGTGCCAGCAGTTTAGGGGACGGAAGCTCCTACGAGCAGTACTTC	CASSLGDGSSYEQYF	TRBJ2-7	-	TRBV27	-
TGTGCCAGCAGTTACGAGGGTGAAAACACTGAAGCTTTCTTT	CASSYEGENTEAFF	TRBJ1-1	-	TRBV6-5	-
TGCGCCAGCAGCCAGATTCTCTTCCGGGCCAAGATCACCGGGGAGCTGTTTTTT	CASSQILFRAKITGELFF	TRBJ2-2	-	TRBV4-1	-
TGTGCCAGCAGCAATGAGGGGGCTGTTAATCAGCCCCAGCATTTT	CASSNEGAVNQPQHF	TRBJ1-5	-	TRBV7-9	TRBD1
TGTGCCAGCAGTTCCCACGGACAGCGGAACACTGAAGCTTTCTTT	CASSSHGQRNTEAFF	TRBJ1-1	-	TRBV6-5	-
TGTGCCAGCAGCTCTCCGACTAGCGGGAGTTATGGGGCCAACGTCCTGACTTTC	CASSSPTSGSYGANVLTF	TRBJ2-6	-	TRBV7-9	TRBD2
TGTGCCAGCAGTAGTTCGATAAGCGGGAGAAACACAGATACGCAGTATTTT	CASSSSISGRNTDTQYF	TRBJ2-3	-	TRBV7-9	TRBD2
TGTGCCAGCAGCTTGGGGGGAGGTCGGGACAATGAGCAGTTCTTC	CASSLGGGRDNEQFF	TRBJ2-1	once	TRBV7-9	-
TGTGCCAGCAGTTATAGGGCGACCCCCTACAATGAGCAGTTCTTC	CASSYRATPYNEQFF	TRBJ2-1	-	TRBV6-5	-
TGTGCCAGCAGTGAATACCCCAGCGGGAGTCGGGAGACCCAGTACTTC	CASSEYPSGSRETQYF	TRBJ2-5	-	TRBV2	TRBD2
TGTGCCAGCAGCTTAGGGGGTACCCACTACGAGCAGTACTTC	CASSLGGTHYEQYF	TRBJ2-7	-	TRBV11-2	-
TGCGCCAGCAGCAACCGAGGTGAGGGGGAGCCCTACAATGAGCAGTTCTTC	CASSNRGEGEPYNEQFF	TRBJ2-1	-	TRBV4-1	-
TGTGCTAGCAGCCCCGACAGGAGCTCCTACAATGAGCAGTTCTTC	CASSPDRSSYNEQFF	TRBJ2-1	once	TRBV7-7	-
TGCGCCAGCAGCCCATCTGGTCCGGGACAGGTTAACGAGCAGTACTTC	CASSPSGPGQVNEQYF	TRBJ2-7	-	TRBV4-3	TRBD1
TGTGCCAGCAGCTTCGGGTCTTGGTACCAAGAGACCCAGTACTTC	CASSFGSWYQETQYF	TRBJ2-5	-	TRBV5-6	-
TGTGCCAGCAGTTCCCGCCGGGGGGGACAACAAGAGACCCAGTACTTC	CASSSRRGGQQETQYF	TRBJ2-5	-	TRBV28	TRBD2
TGCGCCAGCAGCCCGGGACTAGCGGGAGGGCCTCAGGGGACCCAGTACTTC	CASSPGLAGGPQGTQYF	TRBJ2-5	-	TRBV5-1	TRBD2
TGTGCCAGCAGTTACACGACAGGGTTAGTGAACACTGAAGCTTTCTTT	CASSYTTGLVNTEAFF	TRBJ1-1	once	TRBV6-6	TRBD1
TGTGCCAGCAGTTTGGGGGCAGTAGGTTACGAGCAGTACTTC	CASSLGAVGYEQYF	TRBJ2-7	-	TRBV27	-
TGCGCCAGCAGCCACCACAATGAGCAGTTCTTC	CASSHHNEQFF	TRBJ2-1	-	TRBV4-1	-
TGTGCCAGCAGCTTAGGAATCGATGCGACGATCTATGGCTACACCTTC	CASSLGIDATIYGYTF	TRBJ1-2	-	TRBV7-9	-
TGTGCCAGCAGCAGAACAGGGAAGGAAGCTTTCTTT	CASSRTGKEAFF	TRBJ1-1	-	TRBV6-5	-
TGTGCCAGCAGCTCGAGAGTCTCCTACAATGAGCAGTTCTTC	CASSSRVSYNEQFF	TRBJ2-1	few	TRBV6-5	-
TGTGCCAGCAGTGCCGACAGCACCGGGGAGCTGTTTTTT	CASSADSTGELFF	TRBJ2-2	-	TRBV6-4	-
TGTGCCAGCACCCTAAGAGGCAGTCCCGGGGACGAGCAGTACTTC	CASTLRGSPGDEQYF	TRBJ2-7	few	TRBV2	-
TGCGCCAGCAGTGAAAGGGAGACAGGGGGGCAGCCCCAGCATTTT	CASSERETGGQPQHF	TRBJ1-5	-	TRBV10-2	TRBD1
TGTGCCAGCAGCTCCTGGGGGCCCCAAGAGACCCAGTACTTC	CASSSWGPQETQYF	TRBJ2-5	medium-sized	TRBV6-1	-
TGCGCCAGCAGCCAAGTGAGACTAGCGGGAGGTTATGAGCAGTTCTTC	CASSQVRLAGGYEQFF	TRBJ2-1	-	TRBV4-1	TRBD2
TGTGCCAGCAGCGTGGAGGACTCCTACGAGCAGTACTTC	CASSVEDSYEQYF	TRBJ2-7	once	TRBV9	-
TGTGCCAGCAGCCTTGGACGGGTTATGTATTTT	CASSLGRVMYF	TRBJ2-3	-	TRBV27	-
TGTGCCACCAGCAGGGACCTCTACTCTGGAAACACCATATATTTT	CATSRDLYSGNTIYF	TRBJ1-3	-	TRBV15	-
TGTGCCAGCAGTGAGAGGGGCACAGATACGCAGTATTTT	CASSERGTDTQYF	TRBJ2-3	-	TRBV25-1	-
TGTGCCAGTAGTATAGGCAGGGGGATGAACACTGAAGCTTTCTTT	CASSIGRGMNTEAFF	TRBJ1-1	-	TRBV19	TRBD1
TGTGCCAGTAGTATACCTAGCTCCTACAATGAGCAGTTCTTC	CASSIPSSYNEQFF	TRBJ2-1	-	TRBV19	-
TGTGCCAGTAGTATTAGCATGGGGTGGGAGCAGTTCTTC	CASSISMGWEQFF	TRBJ2-1	-	TRBV19	-
TGTGCCAGCCGTAGTCGGTACCTCACAGATACGCAGTATTTT	CASRSRYLTDTQYF	TRBJ2-3	-	TRBV19	-
TGTGCCAGCAGTCTCTGGGGAATTAGGACCTACGAGCAGTACTTC	CASSLWGIRTYEQYF	TRBJ2-7	-	TRBV28	-
TGTGCCAGCAGTCCGGGACAGGCTCTACTGTTTTTT	CASSPGQALLFF	TRBJ1-4	-	TRBV28	TRBD1
TGTGCCAGCAGCTTGGGACAGGGCAGTCCCGGGGAGCTGTTTTTT	CASSLGQGSPGELFF	TRBJ2-2	-	TRBV13	TRBD1